The rows below give T cell receptor beta chains drawn from one sample of a study of blood T cells in healthy people across ages. TCRdb fed the 5' RACE reads into MiXCR, producing one record per CDR3 protein. This sample has roughly 900,000 distinct CDR3 sequences; roughly 50% occur once, and the top ten carry around an eighth. The source material was blood. The receptors stem from a young man in good health. Both conserved end residues are part of each CDR3. The D gene is left open where the match is weak. For some rows the clone size is stated as once, few or many, or as a class when expanded; others skip it.

TRBV12-3/TRBV12-4,-,few,TRBJ1-4,CASSFVLDVNEKLFF,TGTGCCAGCAGTTTCGTTCTGGATGTTAATGAAAAACTGTTTTTT
TRBV7-9,TRBD1,-,TRBJ2-1,CASSLDRGGNNEQFF,TGTGCCAGCAGCTTGGACAGGGGGGGTAACAATGAGCAGTTCTTC
TRBV15,-,-,TRBJ2-7,CATSTQAGQGSSYEQYF,TGTGCCACCAGCACTCAAGCTGGGCAGGGAAGCTCCTACGAGCAGTACTTC
TRBV6-5,TRBD1,-,TRBJ2-3,CASRYGTGSTDTQYF,TGTGCCAGCAGGTATGGGACAGGAAGCACAGATACGCAGTATTTT
TRBV5-1,-,few,TRBJ1-1,CASSPGFLGHDDEAFF,TGCGCCAGCAGCCCGGGCTTTTTGGGGCACGATGATGAAGCTTTCTTT
TRBV4-2,TRBD1,-,TRBJ2-1,CASSRQDRGFDNEQFF,TGTGCCAGCAGCCGACAAGACAGGGGATTTGACAATGAGCAGTTCTTC
TRBV29-1,-,once,TRBJ2-1,CSVGGSYNEQFF,TGCAGCGTGGGGGGTTCCTACAATGAGCAGTTCTTC
TRBV12-3/TRBV12-4,TRBD2,-,TRBJ2-3,CASSFEGGGKPSTDTQYF,TGTGCCAGCAGTTTTGAGGGCGGGGGGAAACCTAGCACAGATACGCAGTATTTT
TRBV10-3,TRBD2,few,TRBJ2-7,CAISLGTSGISYEQYF,TGTGCCATCAGCCTCGGGACTAGCGGGATCTCCTACGAGCAGTACTTC
TRBV3-1,-,once,TRBJ2-7,CASSQVPRNEQYF,TGTGCCAGCAGCCAAGTCCCTCGGAACGAGCAGTACTTC
TRBV7-6,TRBD1,-,TRBJ1-4,CASSFQTGRAEKLFF,TGTGCCAGCAGCTTTCAGACAGGGAGGGCTGAAAAACTGTTTTTT
TRBV27,TRBD1,few,TRBJ1-6,CASSPRQGDTYNSPLHF,TGTGCCAGCAGCCCCCGACAGGGGGACACCTATAATTCACCCCTCCACTTT
TRBV30,TRBD2,-,TRBJ2-7,CAWSVSGLALEQYF,TGTGCCTGGAGTGTATCTGGACTAGCGCTCGAGCAGTACTTC
TRBV20-1,-,few,TRBJ2-3,CSARGSVLVDTQYF,TGCAGTGCTAGGGGTAGCGTCTTGGTGGATACGCAGTATTTT
TRBV18,-,-,TRBJ2-1,CASSPGRTNNEQFF,TGTGCCAGCTCACCCGGGCGGACCAACAATGAGCAGTTCTTC
TRBV5-1,TRBD1,once,TRBJ2-5,CASSVRTGEETQYF,TGCGCCAGCAGCGTTCGGACAGGGGAAGAGACCCAGTACTTC
TRBV7-9,-,-,TRBJ2-3,CASSPRGASSTSTDTQYF,TGTGCCAGCAGCCCCAGAGGCGCTTCCTCAACCAGCACAGATACGCAGTATTTT
TRBV6-1,-,few,TRBJ2-3,CASNPTARRTDTQYF,TGTGCCAGCAACCCAACGGCCCGGAGGACAGATACGCAGTATTTT
TRBV20-1,TRBD2,-,TRBJ2-3,CSARGQQGLAQITDTQYF,TGCAGTGCTAGAGGCCAACAAGGACTAGCGCAAATCACAGATACGCAGTATTTT
TRBV27,-,-,TRBJ2-3,CASNPGVGATDTQYF,TGTGCCAGCAACCCGGGGGTGGGGGCCACAGATACGCAGTATTTT
TRBV5-5,-,-,TRBJ1-1,CASSWRPRTEAFF,TGTGCCAGCAGCTGGCGTCCGCGCACTGAAGCTTTCTTT
TRBV20-1,TRBD1,few,TRBJ2-5,CSARETGDGTQYF,TGCAGTGCTAGAGAAACAGGGGACGGGACCCAGTACTTC
TRBV5-1,TRBD1,-,TRBJ2-5,CASSLGDRVQETQYF,TGCGCCAGCAGCTTGGGAGACAGGGTCCAAGAGACCCAGTACTTC